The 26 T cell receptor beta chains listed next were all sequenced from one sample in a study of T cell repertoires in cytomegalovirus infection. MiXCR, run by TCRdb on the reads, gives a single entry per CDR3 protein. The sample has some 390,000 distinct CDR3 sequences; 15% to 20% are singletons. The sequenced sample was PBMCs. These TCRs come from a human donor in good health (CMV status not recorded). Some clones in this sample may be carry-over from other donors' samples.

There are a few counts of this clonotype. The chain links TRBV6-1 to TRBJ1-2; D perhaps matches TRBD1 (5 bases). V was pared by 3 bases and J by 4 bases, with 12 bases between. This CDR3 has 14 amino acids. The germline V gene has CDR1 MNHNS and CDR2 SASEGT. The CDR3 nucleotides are TGTGCCAGCAGTGACGGGGGGTTTATCTATGGCTACACCTTC. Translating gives CASSDGGFIYGYTF.

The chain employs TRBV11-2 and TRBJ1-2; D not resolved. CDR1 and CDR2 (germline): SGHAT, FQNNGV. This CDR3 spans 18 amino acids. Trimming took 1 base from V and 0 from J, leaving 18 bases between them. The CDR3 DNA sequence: TGTGCCAGCAGCTTAGTTGGGTCTTACGGGCCCTCTAACTATGGCTACACCTTC. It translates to CASSLVGSYGPSNYGYTF.

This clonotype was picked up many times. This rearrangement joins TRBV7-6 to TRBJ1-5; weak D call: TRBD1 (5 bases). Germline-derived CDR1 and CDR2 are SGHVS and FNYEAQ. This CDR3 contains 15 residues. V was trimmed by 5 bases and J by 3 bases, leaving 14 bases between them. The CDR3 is CASSPLAGYNQPQHF. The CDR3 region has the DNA TGTGCCAGCAGCCCCCTCGCAGGGTACAATCAGCCCCAGCATTTT.

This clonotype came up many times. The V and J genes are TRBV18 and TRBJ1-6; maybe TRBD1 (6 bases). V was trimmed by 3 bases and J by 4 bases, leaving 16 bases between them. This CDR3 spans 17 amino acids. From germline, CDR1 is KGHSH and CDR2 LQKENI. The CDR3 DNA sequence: TGTGCCAGCTCACCCTCAAGTAGGACAGAGTATAATTCACCCCTCCACTTT. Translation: CASSPSSRTEYNSPLHF. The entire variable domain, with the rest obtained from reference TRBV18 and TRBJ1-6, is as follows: NAGVMQNPRHLVRRRGQEARLRCSPMKGHSHVYWYRQLPEEGLKFMVYLQKENIIDESGMPKERFSAEFPKEGPSILRIQQVVRGDSAAYFCASSPSSRTEYNSPLHFGNGTRLTVT.

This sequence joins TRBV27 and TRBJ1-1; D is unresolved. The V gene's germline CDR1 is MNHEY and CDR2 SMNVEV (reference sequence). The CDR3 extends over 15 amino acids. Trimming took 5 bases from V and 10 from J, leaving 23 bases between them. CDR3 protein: CASSPPGIGRWGAFF. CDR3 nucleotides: TGTGCCAGCAGTCCCCCGGGGATCGGCCGGTGGGGAGCTTTCTTT.

The CDR3 spells CASSMGRQPNEKLFF. CDR3 nucleotides: TGTGCCAGTAGTATGGGGCGACAGCCCAATGAAAAACTGTTTTTT. The V call is TRBV19, the J call TRBJ1-4; perhaps TRBD1 as D (5 bases). CDR1 and CDR2 from the germline V gene are LNHDA and SQIVND (reference sequence). V lost 3 bases to trimming and J lost 5 bases, with 13 bases between them. The CDR3 runs to 15 residues.

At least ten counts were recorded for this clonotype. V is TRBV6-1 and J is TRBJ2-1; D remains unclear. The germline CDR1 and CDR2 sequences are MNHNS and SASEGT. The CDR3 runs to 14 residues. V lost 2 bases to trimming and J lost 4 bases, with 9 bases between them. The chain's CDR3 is CASSEYTDYNEQFF. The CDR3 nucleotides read TGTGCCAGCAGTGAATACACAGATTACAATGAGCAGTTCTTC.

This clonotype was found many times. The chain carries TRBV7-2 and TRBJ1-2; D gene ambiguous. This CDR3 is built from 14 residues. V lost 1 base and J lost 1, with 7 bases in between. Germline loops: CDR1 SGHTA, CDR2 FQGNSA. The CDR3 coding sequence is TGTGCCAGCAGCTTAGGGCGATATAACTATGGCTACACCTTC. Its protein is CASSLGRYNYGYTF.

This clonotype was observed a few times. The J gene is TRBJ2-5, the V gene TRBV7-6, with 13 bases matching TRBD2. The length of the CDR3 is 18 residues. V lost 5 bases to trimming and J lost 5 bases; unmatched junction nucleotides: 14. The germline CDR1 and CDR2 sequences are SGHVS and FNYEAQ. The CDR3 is CASSPLQLAGGPWETQYF. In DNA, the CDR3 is TGTGCCAGCAGCCCCCTTCAACTAGCGGGAGGGCCTTGGGAGACCCAGTACTTC.

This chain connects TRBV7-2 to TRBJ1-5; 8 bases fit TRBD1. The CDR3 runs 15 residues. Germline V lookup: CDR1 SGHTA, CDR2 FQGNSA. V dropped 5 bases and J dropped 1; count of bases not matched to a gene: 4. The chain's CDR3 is CASSPDRASNQPQHF. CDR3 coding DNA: TGTGCCAGCAGCCCGGACAGGGCCAGCAATCAGCCCCAGCATTTT.

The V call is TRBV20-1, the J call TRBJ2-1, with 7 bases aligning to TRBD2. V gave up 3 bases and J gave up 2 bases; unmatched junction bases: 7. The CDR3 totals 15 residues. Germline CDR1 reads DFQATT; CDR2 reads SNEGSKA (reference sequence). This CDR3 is CSASRSAGAYNEQFF. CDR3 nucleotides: TGCAGTGCTAGTAGATCGGCGGGAGCCTACAATGAGCAGTTCTTC.

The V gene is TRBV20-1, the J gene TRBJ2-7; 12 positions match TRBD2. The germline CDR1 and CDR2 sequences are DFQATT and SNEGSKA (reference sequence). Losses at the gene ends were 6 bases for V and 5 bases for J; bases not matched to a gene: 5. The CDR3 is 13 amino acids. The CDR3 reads CSASSGREDEQYF. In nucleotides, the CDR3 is TGCAGTGCCTCTAGCGGGAGGGAGGACGAGCAGTACTTC.

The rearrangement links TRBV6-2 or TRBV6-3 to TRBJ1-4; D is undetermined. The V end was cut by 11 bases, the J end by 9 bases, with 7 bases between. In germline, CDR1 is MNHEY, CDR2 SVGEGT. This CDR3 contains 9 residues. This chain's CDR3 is CAVGKKLFF. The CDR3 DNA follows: TGTGCCGTGGGCAAAAAACTGTTTTTT.

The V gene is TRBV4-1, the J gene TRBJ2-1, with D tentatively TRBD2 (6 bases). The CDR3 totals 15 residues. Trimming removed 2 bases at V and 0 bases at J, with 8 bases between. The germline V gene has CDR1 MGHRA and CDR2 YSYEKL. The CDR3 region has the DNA TGCGCCAGCAGCCAAACGACTAGCTCCTACAATGAGCAGTTCTTC. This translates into CASSQTTSSYNEQFF.

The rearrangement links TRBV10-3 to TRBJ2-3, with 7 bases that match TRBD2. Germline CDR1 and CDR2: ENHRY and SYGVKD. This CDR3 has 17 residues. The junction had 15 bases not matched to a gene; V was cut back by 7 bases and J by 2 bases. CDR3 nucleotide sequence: TGTGCCATCAAGGCGGTATCTGGTAGCGGGCCCACAGATACGCAGTATTTT. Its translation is CAIKAVSGSGPTDTQYF.

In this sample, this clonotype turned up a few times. The CDR3 nucleotides are TGTGCCATCTCGTACGGGCCAATCCGCACAGATACGCAGTATTTT. The encoded protein is CAISYGPIRTDTQYF. The V and J genes are TRBV10-3 and TRBJ2-3; D ambiguous. V was trimmed by 8 bases and J by 1 base, leaving 16 bases between them. The V gene's germline CDR1 is ENHRY and CDR2 SYGVKD. The CDR3 extends over 15 amino acids.

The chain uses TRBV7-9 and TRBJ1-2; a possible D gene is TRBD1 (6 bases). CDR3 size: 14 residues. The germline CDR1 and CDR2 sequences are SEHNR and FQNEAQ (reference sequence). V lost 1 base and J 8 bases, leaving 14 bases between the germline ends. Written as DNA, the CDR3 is TGTGCCAGCAGCTTAGTATCGGGGGGCGCGGGCTACACCTTC. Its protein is CASSLVSGGAGYTF.

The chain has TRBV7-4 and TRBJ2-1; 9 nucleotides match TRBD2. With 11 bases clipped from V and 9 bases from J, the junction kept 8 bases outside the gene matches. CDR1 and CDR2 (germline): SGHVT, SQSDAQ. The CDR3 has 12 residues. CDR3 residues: CAGLAGVGEQFF. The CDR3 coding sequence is TGTGCCGGATTAGCGGGAGTTGGTGAGCAGTTCTTC.

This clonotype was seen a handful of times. This chain's CDR3 is CAISEGLQGRPDNEQFF. The CDR3 nucleotides read TGTGCCATCAGTGAGGGGCTCCAGGGACGGCCTGACAATGAGCAGTTCTTC. The rearrangement joins TRBV10-3 to TRBJ2-1; D possibly matches TRBD1 or TRBD2 (5 bases each). This CDR3 has 17 amino acids. V gave up 2 bases and J gave up 5 bases, with 19 bases separating them. CDR1 and CDR2 (germline): ENHRY, SYGVKD.

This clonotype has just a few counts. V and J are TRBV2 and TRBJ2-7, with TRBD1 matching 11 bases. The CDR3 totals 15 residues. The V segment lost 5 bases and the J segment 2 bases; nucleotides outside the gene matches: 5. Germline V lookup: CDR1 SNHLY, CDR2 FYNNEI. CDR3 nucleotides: TGTGCCAGCAGTAGGGACAGGGGGAGGACCTACGAGCAGTACTTC. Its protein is CASSRDRGRTYEQYF.

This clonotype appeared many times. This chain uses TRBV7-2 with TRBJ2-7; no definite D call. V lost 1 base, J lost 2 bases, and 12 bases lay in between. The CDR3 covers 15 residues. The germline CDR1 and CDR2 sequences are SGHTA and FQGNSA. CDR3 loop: CASSLEPVRTYEQYF. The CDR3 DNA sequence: TGTGCCAGCAGCTTAGAGCCGGTACGAACCTACGAGCAGTACTTC. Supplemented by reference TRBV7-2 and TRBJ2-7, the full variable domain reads GAGVSQSPSNKVTEKGKDVELRCDPISGHTALYWYRQSLGQGLEFLIYFQGNSAPDKSGLPSDRFSAERTGGSVSTLTIQRTQQEDSAVYLCASSLEPVRTYEQYFGPGTRLTVT.

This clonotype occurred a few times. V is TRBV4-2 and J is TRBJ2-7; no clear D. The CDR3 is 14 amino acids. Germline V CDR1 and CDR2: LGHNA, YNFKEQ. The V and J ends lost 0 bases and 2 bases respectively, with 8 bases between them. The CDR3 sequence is CASSQERQAYEQYF. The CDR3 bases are TGTGCCAGCAGCCAAGAGAGACAAGCCTACGAGCAGTACTTC.

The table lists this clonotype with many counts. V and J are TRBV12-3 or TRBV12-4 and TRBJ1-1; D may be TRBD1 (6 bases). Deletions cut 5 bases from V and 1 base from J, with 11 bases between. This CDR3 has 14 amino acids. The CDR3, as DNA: TGTGCCAGCAGTCCTTCAGGGGCGAACACTGAAGCTTTCTTT. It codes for CASSPSGANTEAFF.

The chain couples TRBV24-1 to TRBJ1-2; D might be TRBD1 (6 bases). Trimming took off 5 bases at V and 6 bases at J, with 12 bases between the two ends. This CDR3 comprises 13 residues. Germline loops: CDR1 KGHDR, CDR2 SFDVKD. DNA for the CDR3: TGTGCCACCAGTGCCTCGGGGGCGGATGGCTACACCTTC. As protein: CATSASGADGYTF.

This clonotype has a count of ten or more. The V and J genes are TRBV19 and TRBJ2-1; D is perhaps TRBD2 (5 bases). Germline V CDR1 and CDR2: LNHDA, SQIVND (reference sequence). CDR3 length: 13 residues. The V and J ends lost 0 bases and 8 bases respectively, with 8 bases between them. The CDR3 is CASSIDEGDEQFF. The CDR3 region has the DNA TGTGCCAGTAGTATAGATGAGGGCGATGAGCAGTTCTTC.

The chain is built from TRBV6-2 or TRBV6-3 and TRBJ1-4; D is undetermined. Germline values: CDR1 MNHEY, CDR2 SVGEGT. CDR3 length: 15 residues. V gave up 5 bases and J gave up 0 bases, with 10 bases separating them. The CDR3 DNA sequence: TGTGCCAGCAGTCCCCGGGGAGCAACTAATGAAAAACTGTTTTTT. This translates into CASSPRGATNEKLFF.